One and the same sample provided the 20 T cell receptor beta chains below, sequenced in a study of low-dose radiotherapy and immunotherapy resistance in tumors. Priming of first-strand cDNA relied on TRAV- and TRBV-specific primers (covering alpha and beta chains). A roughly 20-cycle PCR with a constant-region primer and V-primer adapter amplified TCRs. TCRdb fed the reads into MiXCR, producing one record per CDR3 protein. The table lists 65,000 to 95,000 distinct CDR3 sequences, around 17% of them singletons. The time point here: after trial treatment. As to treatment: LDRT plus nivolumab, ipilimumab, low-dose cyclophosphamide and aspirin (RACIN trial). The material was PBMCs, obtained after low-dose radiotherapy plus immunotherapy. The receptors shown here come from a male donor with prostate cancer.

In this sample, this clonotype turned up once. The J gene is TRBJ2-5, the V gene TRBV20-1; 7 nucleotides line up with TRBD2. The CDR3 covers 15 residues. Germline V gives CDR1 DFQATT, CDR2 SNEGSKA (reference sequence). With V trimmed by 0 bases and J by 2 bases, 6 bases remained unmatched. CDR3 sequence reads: CSAREGGSRQETQYF. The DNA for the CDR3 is TGCAGTGCTAGAGAAGGCGGGAGTAGGCAAGAGACCCAGTACTTC.

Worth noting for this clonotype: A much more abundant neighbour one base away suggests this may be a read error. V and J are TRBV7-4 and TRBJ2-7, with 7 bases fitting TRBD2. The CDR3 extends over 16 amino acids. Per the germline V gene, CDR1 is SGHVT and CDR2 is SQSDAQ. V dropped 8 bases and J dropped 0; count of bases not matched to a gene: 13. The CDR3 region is CASGQQGGANSYEQYF. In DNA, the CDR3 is TGTGCCAGCGGCCAGCAGGGAGGGGCCAACTCCTACGAGCAGTACTTC.

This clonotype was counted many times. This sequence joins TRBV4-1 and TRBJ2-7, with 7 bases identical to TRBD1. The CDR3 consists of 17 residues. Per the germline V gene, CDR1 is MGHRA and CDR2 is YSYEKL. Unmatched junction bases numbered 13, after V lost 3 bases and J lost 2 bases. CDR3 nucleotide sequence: TGCGCCAGCAGCCAGGTGAAAACCGGGACAGTCACCTACGAGCAGTACTTC. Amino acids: CASSQVKTGTVTYEQYF.

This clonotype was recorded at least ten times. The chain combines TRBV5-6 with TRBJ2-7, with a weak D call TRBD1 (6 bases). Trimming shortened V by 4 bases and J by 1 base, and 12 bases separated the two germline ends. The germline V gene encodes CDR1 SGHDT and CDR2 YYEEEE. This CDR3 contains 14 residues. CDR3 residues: CASSRQDRSYEQYF. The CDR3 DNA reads TGTGCCAGCAGCCGGCAGGACAGATCCTACGAGCAGTACTTC. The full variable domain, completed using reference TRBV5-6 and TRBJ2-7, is DAGVTQSPTHLIKTRGQQVTLRCSPKSGHDTVSWYQQALGQGPQFIFQYYEEEERQRGNFPDRFSGHQFPNYSSELNVNALLLGDSALYLCASSRQDRSYEQYFGPGTRLTVT.

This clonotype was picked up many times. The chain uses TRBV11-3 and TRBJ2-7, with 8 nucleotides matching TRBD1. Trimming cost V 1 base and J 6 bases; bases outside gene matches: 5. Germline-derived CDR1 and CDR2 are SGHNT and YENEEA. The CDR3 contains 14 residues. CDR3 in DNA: TGTGCCAGCAGCTTAGGAGACAGGGGAGGCGAGCAGTACTTC. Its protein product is CASSLGDRGGEQYF.

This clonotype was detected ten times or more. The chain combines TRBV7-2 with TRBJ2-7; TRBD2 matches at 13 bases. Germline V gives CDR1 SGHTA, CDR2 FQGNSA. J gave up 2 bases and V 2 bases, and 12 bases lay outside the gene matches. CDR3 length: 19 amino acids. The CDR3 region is CASSLFVPGLAGQTYEQYF. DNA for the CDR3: TGTGCCAGCAGCTTATTCGTACCGGGACTAGCGGGACAAACCTACGAGCAGTACTTC.

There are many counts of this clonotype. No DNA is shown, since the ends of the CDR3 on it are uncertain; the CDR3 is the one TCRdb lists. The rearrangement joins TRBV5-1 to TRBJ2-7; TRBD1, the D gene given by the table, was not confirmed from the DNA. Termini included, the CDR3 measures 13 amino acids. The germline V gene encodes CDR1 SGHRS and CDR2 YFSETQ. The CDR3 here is CASSFGQGAHGNF.

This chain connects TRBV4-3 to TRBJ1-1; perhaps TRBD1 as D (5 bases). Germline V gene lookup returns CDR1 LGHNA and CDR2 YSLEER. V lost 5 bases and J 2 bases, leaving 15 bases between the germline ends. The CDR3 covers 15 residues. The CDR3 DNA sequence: TGCGCCAGCAGCGAAGGGACCGAAAGAAACACTGAAGCTTTCTTT. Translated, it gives CASSEGTERNTEAFF.

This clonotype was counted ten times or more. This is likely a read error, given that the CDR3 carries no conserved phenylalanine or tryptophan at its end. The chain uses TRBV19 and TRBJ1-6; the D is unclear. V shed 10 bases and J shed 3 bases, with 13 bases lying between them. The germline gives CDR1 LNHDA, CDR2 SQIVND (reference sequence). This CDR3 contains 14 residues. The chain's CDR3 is CATKVGYYNSPLHL. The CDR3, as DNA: TGTGCCACTAAGGTGGGATACTATAATTCACCCCTCCACCTT.

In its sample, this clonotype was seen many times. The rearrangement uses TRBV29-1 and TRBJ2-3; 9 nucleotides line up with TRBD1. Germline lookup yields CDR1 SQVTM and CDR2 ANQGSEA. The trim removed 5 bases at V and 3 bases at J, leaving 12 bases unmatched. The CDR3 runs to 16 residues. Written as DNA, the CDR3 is TGCAGCGTTACCTATCGGACAGGGGTCTTGACAGATACGCAGTATTTT. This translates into CSVTYRTGVLTDTQYF.

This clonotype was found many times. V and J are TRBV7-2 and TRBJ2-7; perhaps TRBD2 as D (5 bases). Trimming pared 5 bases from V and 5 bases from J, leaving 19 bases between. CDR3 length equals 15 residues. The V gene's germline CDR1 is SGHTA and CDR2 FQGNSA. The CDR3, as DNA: TGTGCCAGCAGCCGTAGCGAAGCACTACACCACGAGCAGTACTTC. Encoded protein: CASSRSEALHHEQYF. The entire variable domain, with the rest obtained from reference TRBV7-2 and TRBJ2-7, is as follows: GAGVSQSPSNKVTEKGKDVELRCDPISGHTALYWYRQSLGQGLEFLIYFQGNSAPDKSGLPSDRFSAERTGGSVSTLTIQRTQQEDSAVYLCASSRSEALHHEQYFGPGTRLTVT.

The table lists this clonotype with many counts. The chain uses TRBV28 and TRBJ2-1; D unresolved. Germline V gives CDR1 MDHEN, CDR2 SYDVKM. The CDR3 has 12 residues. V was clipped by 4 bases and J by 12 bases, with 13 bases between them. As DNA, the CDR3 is TGTGCCAGCAGTTCTGATGAGACTCGGCAGTTCTTC. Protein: CASSSDETRQFF.

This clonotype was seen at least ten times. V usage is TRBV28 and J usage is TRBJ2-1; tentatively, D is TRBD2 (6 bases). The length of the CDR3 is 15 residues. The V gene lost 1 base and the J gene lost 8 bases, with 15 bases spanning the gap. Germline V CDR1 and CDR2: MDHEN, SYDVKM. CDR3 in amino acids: CASSLSSGQWYEQFF. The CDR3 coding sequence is TGTGCCAGCAGTTTATCGAGCGGGCAGTGGTATGAGCAGTTCTTC.

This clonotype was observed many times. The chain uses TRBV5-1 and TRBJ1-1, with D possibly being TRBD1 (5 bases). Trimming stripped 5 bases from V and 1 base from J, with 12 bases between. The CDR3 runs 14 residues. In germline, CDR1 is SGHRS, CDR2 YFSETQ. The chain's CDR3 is CASSYTGRNTEAFF. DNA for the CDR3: TGCGCCAGCAGTTACACAGGAAGGAACACTGAAGCTTTCTTT.

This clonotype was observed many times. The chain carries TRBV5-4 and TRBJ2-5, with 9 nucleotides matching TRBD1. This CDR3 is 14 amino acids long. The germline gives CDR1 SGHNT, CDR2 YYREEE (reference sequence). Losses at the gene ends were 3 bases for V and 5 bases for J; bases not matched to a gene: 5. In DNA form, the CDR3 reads TGTGCCAGCAGCTCACAGGGGGCCGGGGAGACCCAGTACTTC. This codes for CASSSQGAGETQYF.

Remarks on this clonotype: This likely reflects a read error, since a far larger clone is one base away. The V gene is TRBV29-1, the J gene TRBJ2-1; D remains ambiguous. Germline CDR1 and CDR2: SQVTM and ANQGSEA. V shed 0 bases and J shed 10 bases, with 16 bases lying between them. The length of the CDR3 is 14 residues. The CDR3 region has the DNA TGCAGCGTTGAAGATCGGTCTGAGACCTACGAGCAGTTCTTC. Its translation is CSVEDRSETYEQFF.

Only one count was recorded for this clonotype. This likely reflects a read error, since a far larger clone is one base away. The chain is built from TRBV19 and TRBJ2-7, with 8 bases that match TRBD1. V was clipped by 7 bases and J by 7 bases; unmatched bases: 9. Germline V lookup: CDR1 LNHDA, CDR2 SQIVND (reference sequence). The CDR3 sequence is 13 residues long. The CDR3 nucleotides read TGTGCCAGTAACGCAGGGGGCTACAATGAGCAGTACTTC. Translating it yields CASNAGGYNEQYF.

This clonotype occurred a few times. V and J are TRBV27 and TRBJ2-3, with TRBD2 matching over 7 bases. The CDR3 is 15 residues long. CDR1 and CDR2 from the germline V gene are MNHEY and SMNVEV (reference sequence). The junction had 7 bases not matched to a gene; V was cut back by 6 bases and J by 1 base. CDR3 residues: CASRATSWGTDTQYF. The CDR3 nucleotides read TGTGCCAGCAGGGCGACTAGCTGGGGCACAGATACGCAGTATTTT.

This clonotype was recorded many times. This CDR3 is CASSRTYEQYF. In DNA, the CDR3 is TGTGCCAGCAGCCGGACGTACGAGCAGTACTTC. The chain employs TRBV7-2 and TRBJ2-7, with no clear D. The CDR3 is 11 amino acids. The germline CDR1 and CDR2 sequences are SGHTA and FQGNSA. Trimming left V 5 bases short and J 4 bases short, with 6 bases between.

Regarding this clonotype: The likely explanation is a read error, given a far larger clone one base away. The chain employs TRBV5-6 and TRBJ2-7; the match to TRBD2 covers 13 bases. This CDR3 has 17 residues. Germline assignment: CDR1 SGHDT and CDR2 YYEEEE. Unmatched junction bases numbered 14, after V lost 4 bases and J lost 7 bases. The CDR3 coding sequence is TGTGCCAGCAGCGGAGGGACTAGCGGGAAGTCCTACAATGAGCAGTACTTC. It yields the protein CASSGGTSGKSYNEQYF.